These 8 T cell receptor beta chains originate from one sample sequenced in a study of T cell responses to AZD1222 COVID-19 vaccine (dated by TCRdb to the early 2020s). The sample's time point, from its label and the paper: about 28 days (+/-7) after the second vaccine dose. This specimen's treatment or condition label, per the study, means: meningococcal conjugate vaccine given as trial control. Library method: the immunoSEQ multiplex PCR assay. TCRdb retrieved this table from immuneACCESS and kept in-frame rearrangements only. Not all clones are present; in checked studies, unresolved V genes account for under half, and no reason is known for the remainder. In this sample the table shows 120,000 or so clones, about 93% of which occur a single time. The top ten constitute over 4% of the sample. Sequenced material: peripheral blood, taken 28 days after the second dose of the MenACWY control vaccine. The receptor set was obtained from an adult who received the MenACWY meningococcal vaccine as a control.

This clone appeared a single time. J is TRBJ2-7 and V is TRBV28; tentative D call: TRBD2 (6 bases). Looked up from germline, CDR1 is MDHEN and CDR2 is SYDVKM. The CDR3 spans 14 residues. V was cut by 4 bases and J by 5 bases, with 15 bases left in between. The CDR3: CASSSAGRDDEQYF. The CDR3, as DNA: TGTGCCAGCAGTTCAGCGGGCCGTGACGACGAGCAGTACTTC.

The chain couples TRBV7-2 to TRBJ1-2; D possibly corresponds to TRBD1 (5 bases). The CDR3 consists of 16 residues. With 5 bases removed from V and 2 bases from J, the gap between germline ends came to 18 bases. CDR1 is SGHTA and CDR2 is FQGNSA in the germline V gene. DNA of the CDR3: TGTGCCAGCAGCGCGAGAGGAGGGAAGGGGAACTATGGCTACACCTTC. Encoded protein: CASSARGGKGNYGYTF.

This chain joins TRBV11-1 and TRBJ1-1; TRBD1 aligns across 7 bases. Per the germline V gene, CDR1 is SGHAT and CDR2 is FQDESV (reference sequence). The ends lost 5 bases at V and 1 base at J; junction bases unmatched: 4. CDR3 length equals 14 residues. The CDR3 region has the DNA TGTGCCAGCAGCCGAGGACAGGAGAACACTGAAGCTTTCTTT. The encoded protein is CASSRGQENTEAFF.

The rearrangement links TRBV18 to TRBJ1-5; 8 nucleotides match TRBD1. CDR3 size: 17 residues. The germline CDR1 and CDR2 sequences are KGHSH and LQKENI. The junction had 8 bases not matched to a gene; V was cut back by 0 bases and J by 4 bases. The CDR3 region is CASSPPGGQGANQPQHF. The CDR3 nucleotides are TGTGCCAGCTCACCACCGGGGGGGCAGGGGGCTAATCAGCCCCAGCATTTT. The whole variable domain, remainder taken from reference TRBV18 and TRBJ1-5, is NAGVMQNPRHLVRRRGQEARLRCSPMKGHSHVYWYRQLPEEGLKFMVYLQKENIIDESGMPKERFSAEFPKEGPSILRIQQVVRGDSAAYFCASSPPGGQGANQPQHFGDGTRLSIL.

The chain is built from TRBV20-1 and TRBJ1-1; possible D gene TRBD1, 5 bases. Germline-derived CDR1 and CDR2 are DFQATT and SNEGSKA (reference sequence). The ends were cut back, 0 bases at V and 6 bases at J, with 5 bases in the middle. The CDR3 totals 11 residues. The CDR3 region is CSAREGPEAFF. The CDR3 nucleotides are TGCAGTGCTAGAGAGGGACCTGAAGCTTTCTTT.

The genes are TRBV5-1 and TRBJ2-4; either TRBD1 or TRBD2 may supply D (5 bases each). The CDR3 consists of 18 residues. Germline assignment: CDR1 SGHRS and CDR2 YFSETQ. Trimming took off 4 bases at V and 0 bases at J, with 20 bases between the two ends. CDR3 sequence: CASSRQGPSDLAKNIQYF. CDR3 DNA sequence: TGCGCCAGCAGCCGGCAGGGACCATCTGACCTAGCCAAAAACATTCAGTACTTC. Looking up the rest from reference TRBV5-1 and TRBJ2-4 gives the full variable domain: KAGVTQTPRYLIKTRGQQVTLSCSPISGHRSVSWYQQTPGQGLQFLFEYFSETQRNKGNFPGRFSGRQFSNSRSEMNVSTLELGDSALYLCASSRQGPSDLAKNIQYFGAGTRLSVL.

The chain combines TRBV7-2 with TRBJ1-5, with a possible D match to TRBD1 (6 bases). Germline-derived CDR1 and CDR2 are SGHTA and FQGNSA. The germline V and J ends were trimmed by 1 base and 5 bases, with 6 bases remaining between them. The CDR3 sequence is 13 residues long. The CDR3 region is CASSLGGHQPQHF. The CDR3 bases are TGTGCCAGCAGCTTAGGGGGGCATCAGCCCCAGCATTTT. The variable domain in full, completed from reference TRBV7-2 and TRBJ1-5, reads GAGVSQSPSNKVTEKGKDVELRCDPISGHTALYWYRQSLGQGLEFLIYFQGNSAPDKSGLPSDRFSAERTGGSVSTLTIQRTQQEDSAVYLCASSLGGHQPQHFGDGTRLSIL.

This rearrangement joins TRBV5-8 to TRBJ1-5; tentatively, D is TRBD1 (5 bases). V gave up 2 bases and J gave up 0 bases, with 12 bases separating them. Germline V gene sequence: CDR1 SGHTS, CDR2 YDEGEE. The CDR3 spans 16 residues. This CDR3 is CASSFMWGNSNQPQHF. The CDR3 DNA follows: TGTGCCAGCAGCTTCATGTGGGGCAATAGCAATCAGCCCCAGCATTTT.